Listed below are T cell receptor beta chains from one sample, sequenced in a study of T cells after yellow fever vaccination. MiXCR, applied by TCRdb to the 5' RACE reads, yields one record per CDR3 protein. The sample lists some 350,000 distinct CDR3 sequences; roughly 9.4% were seen once. This specimen consisted of PBMCs, obtained on the day of the first yellow fever vaccination. The receptors shown here come from a man aged 18-30 years who received the YFV17D yellow fever vaccine. Each CDR3 is given with its conserved first and last residue. Each record gives: clone size, V gene, J gene, D gene, CDR3 protein, CDR3 DNA. D genes are given only for firm matches. Clone size is not always given. Where it is, it says once, few, many or a class for expanded clones.

size: once; V: TRBV7-9; J: TRBJ2-3; D: .; CDR3: CASRPQGEMGDTQYF; DNA: TGTGCCAGCAGGCCACAAGGAGAAATGGGAGATACGCAGTATTTT
size: .; V: TRBV10-3; J: TRBJ1-4; D: .; CDR3: CAIGPGTTNEKLFF; DNA: TGTGCCATCGGTCCAGGTACAACTAATGAAAAACTGTTTTTT
size: few; V: TRBV30; J: TRBJ2-2; D: .; CDR3: CAWRKNRNTGELFF; DNA: TGTGCCTGGAGAAAGAACAGGAACACCGGGGAGCTGTTTTTT
size: many; V: TRBV4-3; J: TRBJ2-7; D: TRBD1; CDR3: CASSHDRGLSSYEQYF; DNA: TGCGCCAGCAGCCATGACAGGGGACTTTCTTCCTACGAGCAGTACTTC
size: few; V: TRBV9; J: TRBJ2-2; D: .; CDR3: CASSVPLGGLNTGELFF; DNA: TGTGCCAGCAGCGTCCCCCTGGGGGGGCTGAACACCGGGGAGCTGTTTTTT
size: few; V: TRBV27; J: TRBJ2-1; D: TRBD2; CDR3: CASSLSSAGAYNEQFF; DNA: TGTGCCAGCAGTTTATCCTCAGCGGGGGCCTACAATGAGCAGTTCTTC
size: .; V: TRBV7-9; J: TRBJ2-7; D: .; CDR3: CASSLARGKAAYEQYF; DNA: TGTGCCAGCAGCTTAGCGCGAGGTAAAGCAGCCTACGAGCAGTACTTC
size: .; V: TRBV5-1; J: TRBJ2-3; D: TRBD2; CDR3: CASSFGTTYTDTQYF; DNA: TGCGCCAGCAGCTTTGGGACTACTTACACAGATACGCAGTATTTT
size: few; V: TRBV6-6; J: TRBJ1-6; D: .; CDR3: CASSYALWNSPLHF; DNA: TGTGCCAGCAGTTACGCATTATGGAATTCACCCCTCCACTTT
size: .; V: TRBV7-8; J: TRBJ2-1; D: .; CDR3: CASSPDRTSYNEQFF; DNA: TGTGCCAGCAGCCCAGACAGAACTAGTTACAATGAGCAGTTCTTC
size: .; V: TRBV2; J: TRBJ1-2; D: .; CDR3: CASSDSGVLYGYTF; DNA: TGTGCCAGCAGTGATTCGGGGGTATTATATGGCTACACCTTC
size: few; V: TRBV28; J: TRBJ1-3; D: .; CDR3: CASSYNEPGSSGNTIYF; DNA: TGTGCCAGCAGCTACAACGAACCAGGGTCGTCTGGAAACACCATATATTTT
size: few; V: TRBV9; J: TRBJ1-6; D: .; CDR3: CASTEGGNSPLHF; DNA: TGTGCCAGCACGGAGGGGGGGAATTCACCCCTCCACTTT
size: .; V: TRBV5-1; J: TRBJ2-3; D: .; CDR3: CASSIHDKGTDTQYF; DNA: TGCGCCAGCAGCATACACGATAAGGGGACAGATACGCAGTATTTT
size: .; V: TRBV30; J: TRBJ2-5; D: .; CDR3: CAWNLAGETQYF; DNA: TGTGCCTGGAATCTGGCCGGGGAGACCCAGTACTTC
size: many; V: TRBV6-5; J: TRBJ2-3; D: TRBD2; CDR3: CASSYSGSGGADTQYF; DNA: TGTGCCAGCAGTTACTCTGGAAGCGGGGGGGCGGATACGCAGTATTTT
size: once; V: TRBV20-1; J: TRBJ1-2; D: .; CDR3: CSARGLTGGYGYTF; DNA: TGCAGTGCTAGGGGACTGACGGGGGGCTATGGCTACACCTTC
size: many; V: TRBV25-1; J: TRBJ2-3; D: .; CDR3: CASRPQVPTDTQYF; DNA: TGTGCCAGCAGGCCCCAGGTCCCCACAGATACGCAGTATTTT
size: .; V: TRBV27; J: TRBJ2-2; D: .; CDR3: CASGYSDRTGELFF; DNA: TGTGCCAGCGGCTACTCCGACAGAACCGGGGAGCTGTTTTTT
size: .; V: TRBV14; J: TRBJ2-5; D: TRBD1; CDR3: CASSQSRWTGPYQETQYF; DNA: TGTGCCAGCAGCCAAAGCCGGTGGACAGGTCCGTACCAAGAGACCCAGTACTTC
size: few; V: TRBV3-1; J: TRBJ1-2; D: .; CDR3: CASSTEYGYTF; DNA: TGTGCCAGCAGTACGGAGTATGGCTACACCTTC
size: .; V: TRBV4-3; J: TRBJ2-3; D: .; CDR3: CASSQDASLDTQYF; DNA: TGCGCCAGCAGCCAAGACGCGTCCTTAGATACGCAGTATTTT
size: few; V: TRBV20-1; J: TRBJ2-3; D: TRBD2; CDR3: CSARVRGAGIDTQYF; DNA: TGCAGTGCTAGAGTGCGGGGGGCGGGCATAGATACGCAGTATTTT
size: .; V: TRBV27; J: TRBJ1-2; D: .; CDR3: CASSPDKWRVNYGYTF; DNA: TGTGCCAGCAGTCCGGATAAATGGCGCGTTAACTATGGCTACACCTTC
size: .; V: TRBV7-8; J: TRBJ2-2; D: .; CDR3: CASSLRRNTGELFF; DNA: TGTGCCAGCAGCTTGAGAAGGAACACCGGGGAGCTGTTTTTT
size: .; V: TRBV6-1; J: TRBJ2-1; D: .; CDR3: CASILRGTQSYNEQFF; DNA: TGTGCCAGCATCTTACGCGGGACTCAATCCTACAATGAGCAGTTCTTC
size: few; V: TRBV4-1; J: TRBJ1-1; D: .; CDR3: CASSHPDGSNTEAFF; DNA: TGCGCCAGCAGCCATCCCGACGGATCTAACACTGAAGCTTTCTTT
size: few; V: TRBV5-1; J: TRBJ2-7; D: .; CDR3: CASSLEGQFWDEQYF; DNA: TGCGCCAGCAGCTTGGAAGGGCAATTTTGGGACGAGCAGTACTTC
size: few; V: TRBV7-7; J: TRBJ2-2; D: .; CDR3: CASSPGTSITGELFF; DNA: TGTGCTAGCAGCCCCGGGACCAGCATTACCGGGGAGCTGTTTTTT
size: .; V: TRBV7-9; J: TRBJ1-1; D: .; CDR3: CASSLHGGSTEAFF; DNA: TGTGCCAGCAGTTTACATGGGGGCTCCACTGAAGCTTTCTTT
size: .; V: TRBV5-6; J: TRBJ2-7; D: .; CDR3: CASNSDSSYEQYF; DNA: TGTGCCAGCAACTCGGACAGCTCCTACGAGCAGTACTTC
size: .; V: TRBV4-1; J: TRBJ1-1; D: TRBD1; CDR3: CASRRTGGRNTEAFF; DNA: TGCGCCAGCAGACGTACAGGGGGCAGGAACACTGAAGCTTTCTTT
size: few; V: TRBV5-1; J: TRBJ1-2; D: .; CDR3: CASSPLEGTYGYTF; DNA: TGCGCCAGCAGCCCGTTGGAGGGAACCTATGGCTACACCTTC
size: .; V: TRBV7-8; J: TRBJ2-1; D: .; CDR3: CASSRTRNNEQFF; DNA: TGTGCCAGCAGCCGAACTAGGAACAATGAGCAGTTCTTC
size: .; V: TRBV27; J: TRBJ2-3; D: .; CDR3: CASSFRAKTDTQYF; DNA: TGTGCCAGCAGTTTTCGGGCGAAAACGGATACGCAGTATTTT
size: few; V: TRBV2; J: TRBJ1-5; D: .; CDR3: CASSESSWPQHF; DNA: TGTGCCAGCAGTGAATCAAGCTGGCCCCAGCATTTT
size: .; V: TRBV12-5; J: TRBJ2-3; D: .; CDR3: CASGLADRTDTQYF; DNA: TGTGCTAGTGGTCTAGCAGACCGCACAGATACGCAGTATTTT
size: .; V: TRBV12-3/TRBV12-4; J: TRBJ2-2; D: TRBD2; CDR3: CASSLLPSGGAGTGELFF; DNA: TGTGCCAGCAGTTTACTCCCTAGCGGGGGGGCCGGCACCGGGGAGCTGTTTTTT
size: many; V: TRBV7-2; J: TRBJ2-3; D: TRBD1; CDR3: CASSSSRDRGRDTQYF; DNA: TGTGCCAGCAGCTCTTCCCGGGACAGGGGTCGTGATACGCAGTATTTT
size: few; V: TRBV7-8; J: TRBJ1-1; D: .; CDR3: CASSLTTAEAFF; DNA: TGTGCCAGCAGCTTAACGACCGCTGAAGCTTTCTTT
size: few; V: TRBV3-1; J: TRBJ2-3; D: TRBD2; CDR3: CASSQGPAGGQNTQYF; DNA: TGTGCCAGCAGCCAAGGCCCAGCGGGGGGGCAGAATACGCAGTATTTT
size: .; V: TRBV6-1; J: TRBJ1-3; D: .; CDR3: CASSGDLSGNTIYF; DNA: TGTGCCAGCAGTGGAGACCTATCTGGAAACACCATATATTTT
size: .; V: TRBV7-2; J: TRBJ1-3; D: .; CDR3: CASSSGTRNTIYF; DNA: TGTGCCAGCAGCTCCGGGACGAGAAACACCATATATTTT
size: .; V: TRBV6-2/TRBV6-3; J: TRBJ2-2; D: .; CDR3: CASSPPSGPTGELFF; DNA: TGTGCCAGCAGCCCTCCCAGCGGCCCGACCGGGGAGCTGTTTTTT
size: .; V: TRBV2; J: TRBJ2-7; D: .; CDR3: CASSENPYEQYF; DNA: TGTGCCAGCAGTGAAAACCCCTACGAGCAGTACTTC
size: few; V: TRBV5-1; J: TRBJ2-2; D: TRBD2; CDR3: CASSAGTSGGLYTGELFF; DNA: TGCGCCAGCAGCGCCGGGACTAGCGGGGGGCTATACACCGGGGAGCTGTTTTTT
size: .; V: TRBV7-9; J: TRBJ1-4; D: .; CDR3: CASSLGRGTNEKLFF; DNA: TGTGCCAGCAGCCTCGGAAGGGGAACTAATGAAAAACTGTTTTTT
size: .; V: TRBV6-5; J: TRBJ1-1; D: .; CDR3: CASSYSGGSRAEAFF; DNA: TGTGCCAGCAGTTACTCAGGGGGAAGTCGTGCTGAAGCTTTCTTT
size: few; V: TRBV3-1; J: TRBJ2-5; D: TRBD2; CDR3: CASSPTSGAETQYF; DNA: TGTGCCAGCAGCCCCACTAGCGGGGCCGAGACCCAGTACTTC
size: few; V: TRBV4-1; J: TRBJ2-1; D: .; CDR3: CASSQKVGGGEQFF; DNA: TGCGCCAGCAGCCAAAAAGTCGGGGGAGGAGAGCAGTTCTTC
size: few; V: TRBV6-5; J: TRBJ2-3; D: .; CDR3: CASSSPRTQFTDTQYF; DNA: TGTGCCAGCAGTTCACCTAGGACACAATTCACAGATACGCAGTATTTT
size: .; V: TRBV5-1; J: TRBJ1-1; D: TRBD1; CDR3: CASSSKTGVVPEAFF; DNA: TGCGCCAGCAGCTCCAAGACAGGGGTTGTACCTGAAGCTTTCTTT
size: few; V: TRBV7-2; J: TRBJ2-1; D: .; CDR3: CASSTTSFNEQFF; DNA: TGTGCCAGCAGCACCACTAGCTTCAATGAGCAGTTCTTC
size: .; V: TRBV6-2/TRBV6-3; J: TRBJ1-5; D: .; CDR3: CASRSQGYQPQHF; DNA: TGTGCCAGCAGGTCCCAGGGGTATCAGCCCCAGCATTTT
size: .; V: TRBV15; J: TRBJ1-6; D: .; CDR3: CATSREAGSSYNSPLHF; DNA: TGTGCCACCAGCAGAGAAGCGGGGAGCTCCTATAATTCACCCCTCCACTTT
size: few; V: TRBV7-8; J: TRBJ2-1; D: .; CDR3: CASTARRGGNEQFF; DNA: TGTGCCAGCACCGCCAGGAGGGGCGGTAATGAGCAGTTCTTC
size: once; V: TRBV28; J: TRBJ2-3; D: .; CDR3: CASSIPPGNTQYF; DNA: TGTGCCAGCAGTATACCCCCTGGGAATACGCAGTATTTT
size: .; V: TRBV11-2; J: TRBJ2-1; D: TRBD2; CDR3: CASSSIESGGARNEQFF; DNA: TGTGCCAGCAGCTCCATAGAAAGCGGGGGGGCGAGGAATGAGCAGTTCTTC